The present TCR beta chain was sequenced within a study of identical twins. This CDR3 contains 14 residues. Germline V gene sequence: CDR1 KGHSH, CDR2 LQKENI. V dropped 0 bases and J dropped 8 bases, with 13 bases sitting between them. TCRdb analysed the 5' RACE reads with MiXCR anew, one entry per CDR3 protein. The profile shows about 550,000 distinct CDR3 sequences, 20% to 25% of them singletons. Study findings and constraints: Clonotypes of the beta chain that were abundant in cord blood carried fewer insertions (memory repertoires showed none). Zero-insertion analyses were open to partial confounding by invariant MAIT and iNKT cells.

Worth noting for this clonotype: Its antigen is still unknown.

The sample was also linked to a second study, of yellow fever vaccine responses in identical twins.

The sequenced material came from CD4+ T cells sorted from blood. The chain employs TRBV18 and TRBJ1-1; no clear D gene. This TCR was sampled from a young woman in good health. This chain's CDR3 is CASSPPTFAFEAFF. The CDR3 DNA reads TGTGCCAGCTCACCACCGACTTTTGCATTCGAAGCTTTCTTT.